The T cell receptor beta chain described here comes from a study of human T cells and chemical hapten exposure. Study summary: Largely, small differences in pooled library volume made per-sample TCR yields vary.

This sample's time point: healthy volunteer bleed at 6 weeks. Someone pulled total RNA out of unfractionated whole blood. This clonotype was found a few times. The target antigen is unknown. During construction of the library, unique molecular identifiers were attached to individual cDNA molecules for quantitative, reproducible TCR counting. Each CDR3 protein is one row after TCRdb ran MiXCR on the RACE reads. The repertoire includes some 78,000 distinct CDR3 sequences, about 8.7% of them detected once, and 1.5% sits in the top ten. Study results and limitations: The number of TCRs over 1 in 1000 frequency stayed unchanged after DPC.

V lost 5 bases, J lost 6 bases, and 14 bases stayed unmatched. This CDR3 is 17 amino acids long. This chain joins TRBV12-3 or TRBV12-4 and TRBJ2-2; 8 nucleotides match TRBD1. The source of this sequence is a male donor in good health. Some clones in this sample may be carry-over from other donors' samples. The sample comprised whole blood. As DNA, the CDR3 is TGTGCCAGCAGTCCACCCGGAACAGGGGGTGGTTCCGGGGAGCTGTTTTTT. The encoded protein is CASSPPGTGGGSGELFF.